The entry that follows covers one T cell receptor (beta chain) sequence. Its antigen is unknown. This sample was taken from a study of cytomegalovirus exposure and HLA in healthy donors. Turning to the study itself: A data release that came early held approximately 92 million unique TCRs from HLA-typed donors.

Study conclusions and caveats: The study listed 164 cytomegalovirus-associated TCR beta chains. HLA restriction was apparent for most CMV-associated TCR beta chains in a later analysis.

Primers for the PCR totalled 60 Vbeta and 13 Jbeta. TCRdb's copy holds only in-frame clones and misses some; the assay was immunoSEQ multiplex PCR. The table records around 130,000 clones, approximately 85% of them present only once. This TCR came from a boy aged 5-17 years in good health and CMV-seronegative. Sequences were obtained from PBMCs.

CDR3 sequence reads: CASSLGRSGEQYF. CDR3 bases: TGTGCCAGCAGTTTGGGTCGGAGTGGCGAGCAGTACTTC. The chain combines TRBV27 with TRBJ2-5, with unresolved D. The J call may be mistaken, given a closer DNA end match to TRBJ2-7. Germline lookup yields CDR1 MNHEY and CDR2 SMNVEV (reference sequence). CDR3 length: 13 amino acids.